The TCR beta chain described here comes from a study of blood T cell repertoires in COVID-19. In the study's own analysis: Nucleated cell number was recorded as an estimate derived from reference gene primer amplification. The table came from immunoSEQ multiplex PCR; TCRdb's copy has only in-frame clones and leaves some out. V and J calls and clone size are those listed in that table; D and trimming were worked out from the DNA. The profile shows more than 200,000 clones, around 87% of them singletons. J gave up 14 bases and V 5 bases, and 15 bases lay outside the gene matches. The CDR3 runs to 14 residues. The germline V gene encodes CDR1 SGHNT and CDR2 YYREEE (reference sequence).

Sequencing input: PBMCs or T cells enriched from blood (not recorded which). This receptor was obtained from a woman in her fifties or sixties who had recovered from COVID-19. V is TRBV5-4 and J is TRBJ2-3, with TRBD2 matching 9 bases. This CDR3 reads CASRSGTSPNRVYF. In DNA form, the CDR3 reads TGTGCCAGCAGGTCCGGGACTAGCCCTAATCGTGTGTATTTT.